The T cell receptor beta chain described here comes from a study of T cell responses to AZD1222 COVID-19 vaccine. This CDR3 is built from 14 residues. Germline V gene sequence: CDR1 MNHEY, CDR2 SVGAGI. The germline V and J ends were trimmed by 8 bases and 0 bases, with 11 bases remaining between them. The table came from immunoSEQ multiplex PCR; TCRdb's copy has only in-frame clones and leaves some out. The sample has 150,000 or so clones, 90% seen once; the top ten hold about 6%. The chain is built from TRBV6-5 and TRBJ1-5; D ambiguous. This TCR was sampled from an adult who received the AZD1222 COVID-19 vaccine. The sequences come from peripheral blood, collected 28 days after the second AZD1222 dose. The CDR3 reads CASAPTFSNQPQHF. The CDR3 nucleotides are TGTGCCAGCGCTCCCACCTTTAGCAATCAGCCCCAGCATTTT.